Included here is one T cell receptor beta chain sequence, with context. Trimming took off 5 bases at V and 1 base at J, with 15 bases between the two ends. The CDR3 loop spans 16 amino acids. Germline loops: CDR1 MNHNY, CDR2 SVGAGI (reference sequence). Libraries were prepared by immunoSEQ multiplex PCR; TCRdb keeps only in-frame clonotypes and omits some of them. The repertoire consists of roughly 410,000 clones, with about nine tenths occurring once and the leading ten covering roughly 1.6%. This record comes from a study of blood T cell repertoires in COVID-19. The sequencing sample was made of peripheral blood. The receptor comes from a middle-aged woman with COVID-19, enrolled during active disease. The chain couples TRBV6-6 to TRBJ2-1, with a weak D call TRBD2 (6 bases). The CDR3 spells CASSRLAGRSYNEQFF. The CDR3 nucleotides are TGTGCCAGCAGTCGTCTTGCGGGGCGTTCCTACAATGAGCAGTTCTTC.